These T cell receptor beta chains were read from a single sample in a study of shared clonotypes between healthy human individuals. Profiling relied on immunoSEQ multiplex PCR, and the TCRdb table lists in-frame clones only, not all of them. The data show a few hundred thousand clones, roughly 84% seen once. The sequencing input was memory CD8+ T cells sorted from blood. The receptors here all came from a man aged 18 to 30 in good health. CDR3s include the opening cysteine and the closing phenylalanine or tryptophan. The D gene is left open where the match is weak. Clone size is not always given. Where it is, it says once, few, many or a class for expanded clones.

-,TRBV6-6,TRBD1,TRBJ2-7,CASSWDRASLEQYF,TGTGCCAGCAGCTGGGACAGGGCTTCCTTAGAGCAGTACTTC
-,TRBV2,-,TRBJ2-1,CASSEAQGLTYNEQFF,TGTGCCAGCAGTGAAGCTCAGGGGCTCACCTACAATGAGCAGTTCTTC
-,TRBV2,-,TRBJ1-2,CASSDDSSYGYTF,TGTGCCAGCAGTGATGACAGTAGCTATGGCTACACCTTC
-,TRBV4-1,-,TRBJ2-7,CASSQDPSGYSYEQYF,TGCGCCAGCAGCCAAGATCCCAGCGGGTACTCCTACGAGCAGTACTTC
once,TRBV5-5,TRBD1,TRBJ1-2,CASSLDVGTGAYGYTF,TGTGCCAGCAGCTTGGATGTCGGGACAGGGGCCTATGGCTACACCTTC
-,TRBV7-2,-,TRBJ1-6,CASSLRGYKSPLHF,TGTGCCAGCAGCTTAAGAGGGTACAAGTCACCCCTCCACTTT
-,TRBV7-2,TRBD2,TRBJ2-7,CASSSGTSGEWEQYF,TGTGCCAGCAGCTCAGGGACTAGCGGGGAGTGGGAGCAGTACTTC
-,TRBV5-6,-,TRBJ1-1,CASSPLLRGTEAFF,TGTGCCAGCAGCCCCCTCTTACGGGGAACTGAAGCTTTCTTT
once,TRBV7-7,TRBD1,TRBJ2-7,CASSIGQGAAYEQYF,TGTGCTAGCAGCATCGGACAGGGGGCTGCCTACGAGCAGTACTTC
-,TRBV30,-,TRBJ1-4,CAWSVLGNNEKLFF,TGTGCCTGGAGTGTCTTGGGGAATAATGAAAAACTGTTTTTT
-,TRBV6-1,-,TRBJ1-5,CASSEHILGAPQPQHF,TGTGCCAGCAGTGAGCACATACTGGGGGCCCCTCAGCCCCAGCATTTT
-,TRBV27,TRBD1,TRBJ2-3,CASRRDSDLGTDTQYF,TGTGCCAGCAGACGGGACAGCGATCTAGGGACAGATACGCAGTATTTT
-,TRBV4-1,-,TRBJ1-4,CASSQDLGSELFF,TGCGCCAGCAGCCAAGATTTGGGGTCGGAACTGTTTTTT
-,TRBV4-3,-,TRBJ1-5,CASSPFRGSGPQPQHF,TGCGCCAGCAGCCCATTTCGGGGGAGCGGGCCACAGCCCCAGCATTTT
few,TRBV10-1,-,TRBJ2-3,CASSKDLNTDTQYF,TGCGCCAGCAGTAAGGACCTTAACACAGATACGCAGTATTTT
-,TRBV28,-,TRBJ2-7,CASSLLDYEQYF,TGTGCCAGCAGTTTACTCGACTACGAGCAGTACTTC
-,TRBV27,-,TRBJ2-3,CASRSLGYTDTQYF,TGTGCCAGCAGATCTTTGGGGTACACAGATACGCAGTATTTT
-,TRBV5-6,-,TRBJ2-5,CASSLRGGETQYF,TGTGCCAGCAGCTTGAGGGGGGGAGAGACCCAGTACTTC
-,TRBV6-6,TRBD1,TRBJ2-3,CAVGTGSTDTQYF,TGTGCCGTGGGGACAGGTAGCACAGATACGCAGTATTTT
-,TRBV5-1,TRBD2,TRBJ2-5,CASSRGLAGEWTQYF,TGCGCCAGCAGTCGCGGACTAGCGGGGGAATGGACCCAGTACTTC
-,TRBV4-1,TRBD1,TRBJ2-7,CASSQGGPGGYEQYF,TGCGCCAGCAGCCAAGGAGGGCCAGGGGGCTACGAGCAGTACTTC
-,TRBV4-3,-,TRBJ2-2,CASSQDHGGELFF,TGCGCCAGCAGCCAAGATCACGGCGGGGAGCTGTTTTTT
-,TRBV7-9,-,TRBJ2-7,CASSYLTGTQYEQYF,TGTGCCAGCAGCTACCTGACCGGGACCCAATACGAGCAGTACTTC
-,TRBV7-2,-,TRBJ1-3,CASRQASVSGNTIYF,TGTGCCAGCAGGCAAGCCAGCGTCTCTGGAAACACCATATATTTT